The clone carrying this T cell receptor beta chain was detected many times. Its target is not known. The CDR3 sequence is 15 residues long. CDR1 is MDHEN and CDR2 is SYDVKM in the germline V gene. The ends were cut back, 5 bases at V and 6 bases at J, with 17 bases in the middle. This sample was included in a study of T cell repertoires in cytomegalovirus infection. As for the study in general: Carrying CMV and the relevant HLA type showed in public TCR beta signatures.

TCRdb processed the reads anew with MiXCR; each CDR3 protein has one entry. The sample gives hundreds of thousands of distinct CDR3 sequences, 20% to 25% of which show up once; roughly 8% is in the top ten. Study conclusions and caveats: It was HLA-C-restricted CMV-specific TCR beta clonotypes that dominated the response ex vivo.

Sequencing used CD8+ T cells from PBMCs. The rearrangement links TRBV28 to TRBJ1-5; D remains unclear. The sequence was obtained from a human donor in good health (CMV status not recorded). Some clones in this sample may be carry-over from other donors' samples. CDR3 protein: CASSPGRNQRQPQHF. CDR3 DNA: TGTGCCAGCAGTCCGGGAAGGAATCAGCGTCAGCCCCAGCATTTT.